One TCR beta chain is described in this entry. Source study methods: From reference gene primer amplification, estimates of nucleated cell counts were derived. TCRdb's table, derived via immunoSEQ multiplex PCR, lists solely in-frame clones and lacks some. V and J calls and clone size are as listed in that table; D and trimming were resolved from the DNA. The profile shows over 200,000 clones, around 90% of them singletons. This entry comes from a study of blood T cell repertoires in COVID-19. Looked up from germline, CDR1 is MNHEY and CDR2 is SVGAGI. The CDR3 covers 15 residues. V dropped 6 bases and J dropped 3; count of bases not matched to a gene: 5.

The sequenced sample consisted of peripheral blood. The origin of this receptor is a man aged 55 to 70 who had recovered from COVID-19. The rearrangement links TRBV6-5 to TRBJ1-1; 12 nucleotides agree with TRBD1. In nucleotides, the CDR3 is TGTGCCAGCAGGGGACAGGGGGCCGGAGACACTGAAGCTTTCTTT. Its translation: CASRGQGAGDTEAFF.